Listed below are T cell receptor beta chains from one sample, sequenced in a study of PD-1 blockade in classical Hodgkin lymphoma. Only in-frame clones appear in the TCRdb table, and some are missing; sequencing was by immunoSEQ multiplex PCR. There are about 10,000 clones in the sample; more than 90% occur only once, and over 7.5% lies in the top ten. Sequenced: CD8+ T cells from blood. These receptor sequences come from a human donor with classical Hodgkin lymphoma. CDR3s include the opening cysteine and the closing phenylalanine or tryptophan. A D gene is named only where the DNA matches it firmly. Clone size, where shown, is once, few, many, or a class for clones that have expanded.

J gene: TRBJ2-1
V gene: TRBV28
D gene: TRBD2
clone size: once
CDR3 protein: CASSQGTSGSPSSYNEQFF
CDR3 DNA: TGTGCCAGCAGCCAAGGGACTAGCGGGAGCCCCAGCTCCTACAATGAGCAGTTCTTC

J gene: TRBJ2-7
V gene: TRBV6-5
D gene: TRBD1
clone size: -
CDR3 protein: CASSLGQGPSYEQYF
CDR3 DNA: TGTGCCAGCAGCCTAGGACAGGGCCCGTCCTACGAGCAGTACTTC

J gene: TRBJ2-7
V gene: TRBV7-9
D gene: -
clone size: -
CDR3 protein: CASSWGSSYEQYF
CDR3 DNA: TGTGCCAGCAGCTGGGGCAGCTCCTACGAGCAGTACTTC

J gene: TRBJ2-7
V gene: TRBV5-5
D gene: TRBD2
clone size: -
CDR3 protein: CASSWELAGRSYEQYF
CDR3 DNA: TGTGCCAGCAGCTGGGAACTAGCGGGGCGCTCCTACGAGCAGTACTTC

J gene: TRBJ2-7
V gene: TRBV12-1
D gene: -
clone size: -
CDR3 protein: CASSSRDRGLYEQYF
CDR3 DNA: TGTGCCAGCAGCTCCCGGGACAGGGGTCTTTACGAGCAGTACTTC

J gene: TRBJ2-1
V gene: TRBV13
D gene: -
clone size: -
CDR3 protein: CASSFWGNHYNEQFF
CDR3 DNA: TGTGCCAGCAGCTTTTGGGGGAACCACTACAATGAGCAGTTCTTC

J gene: TRBJ1-2
V gene: TRBV19
D gene: TRBD1
clone size: -
CDR3 protein: CASSSGTGSALVDGYTF
CDR3 DNA: TGTGCCAGTAGCTCCGGGACAGGGAGTGCTCTGGTCGATGGCTACACCTTC

J gene: TRBJ1-1
V gene: TRBV5-4
D gene: -
clone size: -
CDR3 protein: CASSLFYPRGTEAFF
CDR3 DNA: TGTGCCAGCAGCCTGTTTTACCCCAGGGGCACTGAAGCTTTCTTT

J gene: TRBJ2-7
V gene: TRBV14
D gene: TRBD1
clone size: -
CDR3 protein: CASSHGQGFYEQYF
CDR3 DNA: TGTGCCAGCAGCCACGGACAGGGGTTCTACGAGCAGTACTTC

J gene: TRBJ2-3
V gene: TRBV27
D gene: -
clone size: -
CDR3 protein: CASSSDSSGFIADTQYF
CDR3 DNA: TGTGCCAGCAGTTCAGACTCATCTGGGTTTATTGCAGATACGCAGTATTTT

J gene: TRBJ1-5
V gene: TRBV28
D gene: -
clone size: -
CDR3 protein: CASSWTVDQPQHF
CDR3 DNA: TGTGCCAGCAGTTGGACAGTCGATCAGCCCCAGCATTTT

J gene: TRBJ2-1
V gene: TRBV12-5
D gene: -
clone size: -
CDR3 protein: CASALEGPNEQFF
CDR3 DNA: TGTGCTAGTGCCTTGGAGGGTCCCAATGAGCAGTTCTTC

J gene: TRBJ2-7
V gene: TRBV16
D gene: -
clone size: -
CDR3 protein: CASSPLGSGEQYF
CDR3 DNA: TGTGCCAGCAGCCCCTTGGGATCGGGGGAGCAGTACTTC

J gene: TRBJ2-2
V gene: TRBV19
D gene: TRBD2
clone size: -
CDR3 protein: CASSITSGGPGELFF
CDR3 DNA: TGTGCCAGTAGTATAACTAGCGGGGGACCCGGGGAGCTGTTTTTT

J gene: TRBJ1-1
V gene: TRBV6-6
D gene: -
clone size: -
CDR3 protein: CASSYFSTENTEAFF
CDR3 DNA: TGTGCCAGCAGTTACTTCTCAACGGAGAACACTGAAGCTTTCTTT

J gene: TRBJ2-7
V gene: TRBV5-6
D gene: -
clone size: -
CDR3 protein: CASSWEGLYEQYF
CDR3 DNA: TGTGCCAGCAGCTGGGAAGGCCTCTACGAGCAGTACTTC

J gene: TRBJ2-2
V gene: TRBV2
D gene: -
clone size: -
CDR3 protein: CARRGVSGITSNTGELFF
CDR3 DNA: TGTGCCAGGCGCGGGGTTAGCGGCATCACCTCGAACACCGGGGAGCTGTTTTTT

J gene: TRBJ2-5
V gene: TRBV28
D gene: TRBD2
clone size: -
CDR3 protein: CASIAGGGETQYF
CDR3 DNA: TGTGCCAGCATTGCGGGAGGGGGTGAGACCCAGTACTTC

J gene: TRBJ1-2
V gene: TRBV30
D gene: -
clone size: -
CDR3 protein: CAWGTGFSDGYTF
CDR3 DNA: TGTGCCTGGGGCACAGGGTTTAGCGATGGCTACACCTTC

J gene: TRBJ2-2
V gene: TRBV25-1
D gene: -
clone size: -
CDR3 protein: CASSSENTGELFF
CDR3 DNA: TGTGCCAGCAGTTCAGAGAACACCGGGGAGCTGTTTTTT

J gene: TRBJ2-1
V gene: TRBV6-4
D gene: TRBD2
clone size: -
CDR3 protein: CASSDTGTSSYNEQFF
CDR3 DNA: TGTGCCAGCAGTGACACCGGGACTAGCTCCTACAATGAGCAGTTCTTC

J gene: TRBJ1-4
V gene: TRBV6-5
D gene: -
clone size: -
CDR3 protein: CASSPRRRREKLFF
CDR3 DNA: TGTGCCAGCAGCCCCCGACGGAGAAGGGAAAAACTGTTTTTT

J gene: TRBJ2-5
V gene: TRBV27
D gene: -
clone size: -
CDR3 protein: CASSPIGLGNQETQYF
CDR3 DNA: TGTGCCAGCAGTCCTATAGGGCTCGGTAACCAAGAGACCCAGTACTTC

J gene: TRBJ2-3
V gene: TRBV7-9
D gene: -
clone size: -
CDR3 protein: CASSSDRAGSPDTQYF
CDR3 DNA: TGTGCCAGCAGCTCCGATAGGGCAGGGTCACCAGATACGCAGTATTTT

J gene: TRBJ2-1
V gene: TRBV2
D gene: TRBD2
clone size: -
CDR3 protein: CASKPSGLARFEQFF
CDR3 DNA: TGTGCCAGCAAGCCTTCTGGACTAGCGAGATTTGAGCAGTTCTTC

J gene: TRBJ2-3
V gene: TRBV27
D gene: -
clone size: -
CDR3 protein: CASSDRGYLPDTQYF
CDR3 DNA: TGTGCCAGCAGTGATAGGGGCTACCTTCCCGATACGCAGTATTTT

J gene: TRBJ2-2
V gene: TRBV27
D gene: -
clone size: -
CDR3 protein: CASSLYGERGELFF
CDR3 DNA: TGTGCCAGCAGTTTATATGGGGAGAGGGGGGAGCTGTTTTTT

J gene: TRBJ1-3
V gene: TRBV13
D gene: -
clone size: -
CDR3 protein: CASSLGAYSGNTIYF
CDR3 DNA: TGTGCCAGCAGCCTCGGGGCCTACTCTGGAAACACCATATATTTT

J gene: TRBJ1-1
V gene: TRBV6-1
D gene: -
clone size: once
CDR3 protein: CASRGPGARAFF
CDR3 DNA: TGTGCCAGCAGGGGCCCGGGGGCGAGAGCTTTCTTT

J gene: TRBJ1-1
V gene: TRBV5-4
D gene: -
clone size: -
CDR3 protein: CASSWQGRTEAFF
CDR3 DNA: TGTGCCAGCAGCTGGCAAGGACGCACTGAAGCTTTCTTT

J gene: TRBJ2-7
V gene: TRBV7-2
D gene: TRBD2
clone size: -
CDR3 protein: CASSAGLAVAGYEQYF
CDR3 DNA: TGTGCCAGCAGCGCGGGACTAGCGGTGGCGGGCTACGAGCAGTACTTC

J gene: TRBJ2-7
V gene: TRBV4-1
D gene: -
clone size: few
CDR3 protein: CASSQEIRLEQYF
CDR3 DNA: TGCGCCAGCAGCCAAGAAATTAGGCTCGAGCAGTACTTC

J gene: TRBJ1-1
V gene: TRBV30
D gene: -
clone size: few
CDR3 protein: CAWGATLNTEAFF
CDR3 DNA: TGTGCCTGGGGGGCTACACTAAACACTGAAGCTTTCTTT

J gene: TRBJ1-1
V gene: TRBV27
D gene: -
clone size: -
CDR3 protein: CASSLGRRDTEAFF
CDR3 DNA: TGTGCCAGCAGCTTGGGCAGGAGGGACACTGAAGCTTTCTTT

J gene: TRBJ2-7
V gene: TRBV7-9
D gene: -
clone size: large
CDR3 protein: CASSPNWQSEQYF
CDR3 DNA: TGTGCCAGCAGCCCCAACTGGCAGAGCGAGCAGTACTTC

J gene: TRBJ1-1
V gene: TRBV13
D gene: -
clone size: -
CDR3 protein: CASSLMRDILGSAEAFF
CDR3 DNA: TGTGCCAGCAGCTTAATGCGGGACATCCTGGGGAGTGCTGAAGCTTTCTTT

J gene: TRBJ2-1
V gene: TRBV5-1
D gene: -
clone size: -
CDR3 protein: CASSHLARTSYNEQFF
CDR3 DNA: TGCGCCAGCAGCCACCTAGCGAGAACGTCCTACAATGAGCAGTTCTTC

J gene: TRBJ2-1
V gene: TRBV11-2
D gene: -
clone size: -
CDR3 protein: CASSLTGTSNNEQFF
CDR3 DNA: TGTGCCAGCAGCTTGACCGGGACTTCAAACAATGAGCAGTTCTTC

J gene: TRBJ2-3
V gene: TRBV7-9
D gene: TRBD2
clone size: -
CDR3 protein: CASSFSSGTDTQYF
CDR3 DNA: TGTGCCAGCAGCTTTAGTAGCGGGACAGATACGCAGTATTTT

J gene: TRBJ2-3
V gene: TRBV7-9
D gene: TRBD2
clone size: -
CDR3 protein: CASSSPQGLAGGPADTQYF
CDR3 DNA: TGTGCCAGCAGCTCGCCCCAGGGACTAGCGGGAGGGCCAGCAGATACGCAGTATTTT

J gene: TRBJ2-5
V gene: TRBV7-2
D gene: TRBD2
clone size: -
CDR3 protein: CASSLVQTSGKYQETQYF
CDR3 DNA: TGTGCCAGCAGCTTAGTTCAAACTAGCGGGAAGTACCAAGAGACCCAGTACTTC

J gene: TRBJ1-4
V gene: TRBV28
D gene: -
clone size: -
CDR3 protein: CASSTDIATNEKLFF
CDR3 DNA: TGTGCCAGCAGTACGGACATAGCAACTAATGAAAAACTGTTTTTT

J gene: TRBJ1-2
V gene: TRBV25-1
D gene: -
clone size: once
CDR3 protein: CASSEWGAGYTF
CDR3 DNA: TGTGCCAGCAGTGAATGGGGGGCTGGCTACACCTTC

J gene: TRBJ2-7
V gene: TRBV5-4
D gene: TRBD2
clone size: -
CDR3 protein: CASSDGGSAYEQYF
CDR3 DNA: TGTGCCAGCAGCGACGGCGGGAGTGCGTACGAGCAGTACTTC

J gene: TRBJ2-1
V gene: TRBV5-1
D gene: -
clone size: -
CDR3 protein: CASSLAGNNEQFF
CDR3 DNA: TGCGCCAGCAGCTTGGCAGGAAACAATGAGCAGTTCTTC

J gene: TRBJ2-1
V gene: TRBV2
D gene: TRBD2
clone size: -
CDR3 protein: CASTGTSGRGNEQFF
CDR3 DNA: TGTGCCAGCACCGGGACTAGCGGGAGGGGCAATGAGCAGTTCTTC

J gene: TRBJ2-1
V gene: TRBV11-2
D gene: -
clone size: once
CDR3 protein: CASSLLGDEQFF
CDR3 DNA: TGTGCCAGCAGCTTACTCGGGGATGAGCAGTTCTTC

J gene: TRBJ2-2
V gene: TRBV19
D gene: -
clone size: once
CDR3 protein: CASSSDHAGELFF
CDR3 DNA: TGTGCCAGTAGTTCGGATCACGCCGGGGAGCTGTTTTTT

J gene: TRBJ2-7
V gene: TRBV18
D gene: TRBD2
clone size: -
CDR3 protein: CASLAGGSYEQYF
CDR3 DNA: TGTGCCAGCCTAGCGGGGGGATCCTACGAGCAGTACTTC

J gene: TRBJ2-3
V gene: TRBV5-3
D gene: -
clone size: -
CDR3 protein: CARSREGHGTDTQYF
CDR3 DNA: TGTGCCAGAAGCCGAGAGGGACATGGGACAGATACGCAGTATTTT

J gene: TRBJ2-7
V gene: TRBV6-5
D gene: -
clone size: -
CDR3 protein: CASSLGPIYEQYF
CDR3 DNA: TGTGCCAGCTCGTTAGGGCCGATCTACGAGCAGTACTTC

J gene: TRBJ1-5
V gene: TRBV7-2
D gene: TRBD1
clone size: -
CDR3 protein: CASSSGTGFNQPQHF
CDR3 DNA: TGTGCCAGCAGTTCCGGGACAGGGTTTAATCAGCCCCAGCATTTT

J gene: TRBJ1-5
V gene: TRBV6-1
D gene: TRBD1
clone size: -
CDR3 protein: CASSATGLGQPQHF
CDR3 DNA: TGTGCCAGCAGCGCGACAGGGCTGGGTCAGCCCCAGCATTTT

J gene: TRBJ2-3
V gene: TRBV13
D gene: TRBD2
clone size: once
CDR3 protein: CASSRRRERVADTQYF
CDR3 DNA: TGTGCCAGCAGCCGGAGGCGGGAGAGGGTCGCAGATACGCAGTATTTT

J gene: TRBJ1-1
V gene: TRBV10-3
D gene: TRBD1
clone size: few
CDR3 protein: CAISATGGAEAFF
CDR3 DNA: TGTGCCATCAGTGCAACAGGGGGGGCTGAAGCTTTCTTT

J gene: TRBJ2-2
V gene: TRBV11-3
D gene: -
clone size: -
CDR3 protein: CASSPRDQGTGELFF
CDR3 DNA: TGTGCCAGCAGTCCCAGGGACCAGGGCACCGGGGAGCTGTTTTTT

J gene: TRBJ1-5
V gene: TRBV7-9
D gene: TRBD1
clone size: -
CDR3 protein: CASSLGTGDQPQHF
CDR3 DNA: TGTGCCAGCAGCTTAGGGACAGGGGATCAGCCCCAGCATTTT

J gene: TRBJ2-7
V gene: TRBV5-6
D gene: -
clone size: -
CDR3 protein: CASSSRDNSYEQYF
CDR3 DNA: TGTGCCAGCAGCTCCCGGGACAACTCCTACGAGCAGTACTTC

J gene: TRBJ2-7
V gene: TRBV30
D gene: -
clone size: -
CDR3 protein: CAWSSLTGSEQYF
CDR3 DNA: TGTGCCTGGAGTTCCCTTACGGGTTCCGAGCAGTACTTC

J gene: TRBJ1-2
V gene: TRBV27
D gene: -
clone size: -
CDR3 protein: CASSLLAGADLYGYTF
CDR3 DNA: TGTGCCAGCAGCCTGCTAGCGGGGGCTGACCTCTATGGCTACACCTTC